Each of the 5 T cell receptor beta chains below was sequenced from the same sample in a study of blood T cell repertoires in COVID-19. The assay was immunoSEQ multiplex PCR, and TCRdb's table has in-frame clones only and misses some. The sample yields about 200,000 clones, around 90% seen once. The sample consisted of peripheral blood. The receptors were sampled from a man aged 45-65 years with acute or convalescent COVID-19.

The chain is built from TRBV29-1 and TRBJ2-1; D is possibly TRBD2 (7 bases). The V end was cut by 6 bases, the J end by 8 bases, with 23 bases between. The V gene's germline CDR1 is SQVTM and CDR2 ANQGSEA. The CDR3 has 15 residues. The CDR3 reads CSVRGGRDLLDEQFF. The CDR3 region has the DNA TGCAGCGTCCGAGGGGGGAGGGATTTGTTGGATGAGCAGTTCTTC.

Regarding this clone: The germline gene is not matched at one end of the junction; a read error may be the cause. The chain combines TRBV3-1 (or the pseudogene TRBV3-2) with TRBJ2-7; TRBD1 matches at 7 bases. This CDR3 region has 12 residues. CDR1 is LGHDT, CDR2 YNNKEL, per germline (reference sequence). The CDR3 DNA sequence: TGTGCCAGCAGCCAAGGCGGACAGGCATACAGCTTC. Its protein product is CASSQGGQAYSF.

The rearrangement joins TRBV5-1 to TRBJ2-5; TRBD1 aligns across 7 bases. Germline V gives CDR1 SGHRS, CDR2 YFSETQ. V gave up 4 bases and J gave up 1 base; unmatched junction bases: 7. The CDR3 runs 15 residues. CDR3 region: CASSTWDRSQETQYF. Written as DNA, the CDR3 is TGCGCCAGCAGCACGTGGGACAGAAGCCAAGAGACCCAGTACTTC.

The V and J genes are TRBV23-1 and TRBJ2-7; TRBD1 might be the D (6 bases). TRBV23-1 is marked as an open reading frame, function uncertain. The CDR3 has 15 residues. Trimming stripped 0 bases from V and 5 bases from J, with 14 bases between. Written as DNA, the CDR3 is TGCGCCAGCAGTCAATCCGGGCAGGGGCGGGACGAGCAGTACTTC. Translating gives CASSQSGQGRDEQYF.

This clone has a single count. This CDR3 reads CASSLGSGMNTEAFF. The CDR3 DNA is TGCGCCAGCAGCTTGGGTTCCGGGATGAACACTGAAGCTTTCTTT. The chain joins TRBV5-1 to TRBJ1-1; the D is unclear. Deletions cut 0 bases from V and 0 bases from J, with 9 bases between. This CDR3 is built from 15 residues. CDR1 and CDR2 from the germline V gene are SGHRS and YFSETQ. Filled out from reference TRBV5-1 and TRBJ1-1, the complete variable domain reads KAGVTQTPRYLIKTRGQQVTLSCSPISGHRSVSWYQQTPGQGLQFLFEYFSETQRNKGNFPGRFSGRQFSNSRSEMNVSTLELGDSALYLCASSLGSGMNTEAFFGQGTRLTVV.